These 17 T cell receptor beta chains share one sample of origin, sequenced in a study of T cell responses to AZD1222 COVID-19 vaccine. Clones were sequenced by immunoSEQ multiplex PCR, and TCRdb holds only the in-frame ones, with some missing. The sample carries about 120,000 clones, 85% to 95% recorded once. Sequenced here: peripheral blood, sampled on day 0 of AZD1222 vaccination. The receptors derive from an adult in good health.

This chain links TRBV18 with TRBJ2-5, with 11 bases that match TRBD2. CDR3 length equals 17 residues. Germline CDR1 is KGHSH and CDR2 is LQKENI. J was trimmed by 5 bases and V by 2 bases; bases with no gene match: 10. For the CDR3, the DNA is TGTGCCAGCTCACCAATAACTAGCGGGAGAAGCTTGGAGACCCAGTACTTC. This gives the protein CASSPITSGRSLETQYF.

V gene TRBV5-4 combines with J gene TRBJ2-6, with no clear D. Germline CDR1 reads SGHNT; CDR2 reads YYREEE (reference sequence). There are 12 residues in the CDR3. Trimming stripped 2 bases from V and 10 bases from J, with 7 bases between. The CDR3 DNA sequence: TGTGCCAGCAGCTTCGGGTTGAACGTCCTGACTTTC. Encoded protein: CASSFGLNVLTF.

This chain uses TRBV5-1 with TRBJ1-1, with D possibly TRBD1 on 5 matching bases. V shed 4 bases and J shed 4 bases, with 14 bases lying between them. The germline V gene encodes CDR1 SGHRS and CDR2 YFSETQ. This CDR3 comprises 14 residues. The CDR3 coding sequence is TGCGCCAGCAGCCCACCGGGGGGAAGCACTGAAGCTTTCTTT. The encoded protein is CASSPPGGSTEAFF.

The genes are TRBV27 and TRBJ2-7, with D possibly TRBD2 on 5 matching bases. The CDR3 consists of 15 residues. Germline loops: CDR1 MNHEY, CDR2 SMNVEV (reference sequence). V dropped 8 bases and J dropped 0 bases, with 17 bases sitting between them. The CDR3 sequence is CASSRRGEGSYEQYF. The CDR3 bases are TGTGCCAGCTCCCGCCGGGGAGAGGGCTCCTACGAGCAGTACTTC.

This clone was counted once. The chain links TRBV4-2 to TRBJ2-5, with a weak D call TRBD2 (5 bases). Germline V CDR1 and CDR2: LGHNA, YNFKEQ. Trimming shortened V by 1 base and J by 5 bases, and 8 bases separated the two germline ends. The CDR3 extends over 13 amino acids. The CDR3 loop reads CASSQGPGETQYF. CDR3 coding DNA: TGTGCCAGCAGCCAAGGTCCGGGGGAGACCCAGTACTTC.

This sequence joins TRBV5-1 and TRBJ2-1; D is unclear. Germline values: CDR1 SGHRS, CDR2 YFSETQ. The CDR3 is 13 amino acids. V was shortened by 3 bases and J by 10 bases, with 14 bases between the two germline ends. CDR3 in amino acids: CASSSTPHIEQFF. In DNA form, the CDR3 reads TGCGCCAGCAGCTCCACACCTCATATAGAGCAGTTCTTC.

The rearrangement uses TRBV18 and TRBJ1-2; 7 positions match TRBD1. The CDR3 is 17 residues long. In germline, CDR1 is KGHSH, CDR2 LQKENI. J gave up 3 bases and V 3 bases, and 13 bases lay outside the gene matches. The CDR3 spells CASSPQTGTYKDYGYTF. The CDR3 DNA is TGTGCCAGCTCACCCCAGACAGGGACCTATAAGGACTATGGCTACACCTTC.

This sequence joins TRBV5-1 and TRBJ2-3; possibly TRBD2 for D (5 bases). The CDR3 consists of 16 residues. The V end lost 1 base, the J end lost 0 bases, and 12 bases lay between the germline ends. Germline V gene data show CDR1 as SGHRS and CDR2 as YFSETQ. The CDR3 spells CASSLPPGKSTDTQYF. CDR3 bases: TGCGCCAGCAGCTTGCCCCCGGGAAAAAGCACAGATACGCAGTATTTT.

This clone was seen just once. The chain recombines TRBV2 with TRBJ1-1; D remains ambiguous. This CDR3 comprises 12 residues. V was cut by 5 bases and J by 13 bases, with 17 bases left in between. Germline assignment: CDR1 SNHLY and CDR2 FYNNEI. Here the CDR3 reads CASSTPRSLYFF. CDR3 sequence (DNA): TGTGCCAGCAGTACCCCCCGGAGCCTTTATTTCTTT.

CDR3 sequence: CASSLTGTGRNEQFF. Here the CDR3 DNA reads TGTGCCAGCAGTTTGACCGGGACAGGGAGGAATGAGCAGTTCTTC. This sequence joins TRBV27 and TRBJ2-1, with 9 bases lining up with TRBD1. The J segment lost 7 bases and the V segment lost 3 bases, leaving 7 bases of the junction unmatched. In germline, CDR1 is MNHEY, CDR2 SMNVEV (reference sequence). The CDR3 contains 15 residues.

The chain's CDR3 is CASSPGKSYNEQFF. The CDR3 coding sequence is TGTGCCAGCAGCCCTGGGAAATCCTACAATGAGCAGTTCTTC. This chain links TRBV13 with TRBJ2-1; D is unresolved. This CDR3 is 14 amino acids long. Germline assignment: CDR1 PRHDT and CDR2 FYEKMQ (reference sequence). Trimming took 5 bases from V and 1 from J, leaving 9 bases between them.

The V call is TRBV29-1, the J call TRBJ2-3, with D hard to call. Germline CDR1 SQVTM, CDR2 ANQGSEA. This CDR3 contains 13 residues. Trimming removed 4 bases at V and 6 bases at J, with 14 bases between. CDR3 nucleotides: TGCAGCGTTGCTTCACCGACGCCGGATACGCAGTATTTT. It yields the protein CSVASPTPDTQYF.

The chain is built from TRBV9 and TRBJ1-2; possible D gene TRBD1, 6 bases. This CDR3 comprises 15 residues. Germline V gene sequence: CDR1 SGDLS, CDR2 YYNGEE. V was cut by 4 bases and J by 8 bases, with 21 bases left in between. CDR3 in amino acids: CASSPREGTTQGYTF. Written as DNA, the CDR3 is TGTGCCAGCAGCCCCCGGGAGGGGACAACTCAAGGCTACACCTTC.

The rearrangement links TRBV3-1 (or the pseudogene TRBV3-2) to TRBJ2-1; 10 nucleotides align to TRBD2. CDR3 size: 14 residues. Per germline, CDR1 LGHDT and CDR2 YNNKEL (reference sequence). J was trimmed by 5 bases and V by 5 bases; bases with no gene match: 3. The CDR3, as DNA: TGTGCCAGCAGCGCACTAGCGGGAAACAATGAGCAGTTCTTC. It specifies CASSALAGNNEQFF.

The chain recombines TRBV12-3 or TRBV12-4 with TRBJ2-7; D is uncertain. With 1 base removed from V and 4 bases from J, the gap between germline ends came to 2 bases. This CDR3 region has 11 residues. The CDR3: CASSLGYEQYF. For the CDR3, the DNA is TGTGCCAGCAGTTTAGGGTACGAGCAGTACTTC.

The genes are TRBV6-4 and TRBJ2-2; perhaps TRBD1 as D (5 bases). CDR3 length: 16 amino acids. Germline V gene sequence: CDR1 MRHNA, CDR2 SNTAGT. With 5 bases removed from V and 5 bases from J, the gap between germline ends came to 18 bases. The DNA for the CDR3 is TGTGCCAGCAGTCGTTCAGGGCCCCTCTGGACCGGGGAGCTGTTTTTT. Residues: CASSRSGPLWTGELFF.

The CDR3 reads CASSLLAGALSEQFF. The CDR3 DNA sequence: TGTGCCAGCAGTTTACTAGCGGGAGCCCTATCGGAGCAGTTCTTC. The V and J genes are TRBV27 and TRBJ2-1; 10 nucleotides line up with TRBD2. The CDR3 is 15 amino acids. V gave up 2 bases and J gave up 10 bases; unmatched junction bases: 8. Germline CDR1 reads MNHEY; CDR2 reads SMNVEV (reference sequence).